One T cell receptor (beta chain) is described in this entry. The antigen remains undetermined. This record comes from a study of T cells in Graves' hyperthyroidism and ophthalmopathy. The CDR3 extends over 14 amino acids. V shed 1 base and J shed 8 bases, with 14 bases lying between them. Per germline, CDR1 LNHDA and CDR2 SQIVND (reference sequence). Each diagnosis was grounded in clinical symptoms, serum thyroxine and TRAb, thyroid ultrasound, and orbital computed tomography. Amplification targeted TCR beta CDR3 regions from RNA transcripts. First-round RT-PCR of the TCR CDR3 relied on the HTBI primer set. TCRdb recomputed calls from the multiplex PCR reads with MiXCR, one row per CDR3 protein. The sample lists about 300,000 distinct CDR3 sequences, around 15% occurring once. Points from the study as a whole: Among thyroid clonotypes expanded above 0.001, most also appeared in blood.

This clonotype originated in a woman aged 40 to 55 with Graves' hyperthyroidism. Sequenced input: blood. The chain has TRBV19 and TRBJ1-2; D may be TRBD1 (5 bases). The CDR3 nucleotides are TGTGCCAGTAGTATAGTCGGGACCCAAAGGGGCTACACCTTC. It is translated as CASSIVGTQRGYTF.